Following are 29 T cell receptor beta chains from one sample sequenced in a study of blood T cell repertoires in COVID-19 (dated by TCRdb to about 2020). Libraries came from the immunoSEQ multiplex PCR assay. Sourced from immuneACCESS, this table was stored by TCRdb with only in-frame sequences that have V and J called. A share of the clones is absent; for the studies checked, an unresolved V gene accounts for under half, and the remainder has no known explanation. Recorded for this sample are 55,000 to 75,000 clones; roughly 77% of them occurred a single time. Over 8.5% of the sample rests with the top ten. Material: peripheral blood. These receptors were taken from a human donor in a cohort sampled during active COVID-19.

The chain has TRBV11-2 and TRBJ1-6, with D perhaps matching TRBD1 (6 bases). The CDR3 sequence is 15 residues long. Trimming took 3 bases from V and 8 from J, leaving 14 bases between them. Germline CDR1 and CDR2: SGHAT and FQNNGV. CDR3 coding DNA: TGTGCCAGCAGCTTTACTACAGGGTTTTATTCACCCCTCCACTTT. It yields the protein CASSFTTGFYSPLHF.

The chain combines TRBV6-5 with TRBJ2-7, with D possibly being TRBD2 (5 bases). CDR3 length: 16 amino acids. V lost 2 bases, J lost 2 bases, and 16 bases lay in between. Germline CDR1 is MNHEY and CDR2 is SVGAGI. The CDR3 loop is CASSYRVRGPPYEQYF. The CDR3 nucleotides read TGTGCCAGCAGTTACCGGGTTCGGGGTCCGCCCTACGAGCAGTACTTC.

This chain links TRBV19 with TRBJ2-1; 9 positions match TRBD1. CDR3 size: 16 residues. CDR1 is LNHDA and CDR2 is SQIVND in the germline V gene (reference sequence). V shed 5 bases, J shed 7 bases, and the junction held 12 bases outside the gene matches. Here the CDR3 DNA reads TGTGCCAGTAGTTCGCCGGGACAGGGCCCCCAGAATGAGCAGTTCTTC. This gives the protein CASSSPGQGPQNEQFF.

The rearrangement links TRBV5-4 to TRBJ2-1; 8 bases line up with TRBD2. The germline V gene has CDR1 SGHNT and CDR2 YYREEE (reference sequence). The CDR3 has 15 residues. V lost 0 bases to trimming and J lost 4 bases; unmatched junction nucleotides: 3. The CDR3 spells CASSLELADYNEQFF. CDR3 bases: TGTGCCAGCAGCTTGGAACTAGCGGATTACAATGAGCAGTTCTTC.

For the CDR3, the DNA is TGCGCCAGCAGCCAAGAAGGGACTAGCGCCTACAATGAGCAGTTCTTC. Translated: CASSQEGTSAYNEQFF. V usage is TRBV4-1 and J usage is TRBJ2-1; TRBD2 agrees at 10 bases. Unmatched junction bases numbered 1, after V lost 0 bases and J lost 2 bases. This CDR3 is 16 amino acids long. Germline lookup yields CDR1 MGHRA and CDR2 YSYEKL.

The chain employs TRBV5-1 and TRBJ1-5; the match to TRBD1 covers 7 bases. The length of the CDR3 is 15 residues. After removal of 0 bases from V and 0 bases from J, the junction contained 0 bases not matched to a gene. CDR1 SGHRS and CDR2 YFSETQ come from the germline V gene. CDR3 DNA: TGCGCCAGCAGCTTGGGGACAGGTAGCAATCAGCCCCAGCATTTT. It encodes CASSLGTGSNQPQHF.

A single count supports this clone. The chain has TRBV4-3 and TRBJ1-5, with a weak D call TRBD1 (5 bases). CDR3 length: 14 amino acids. With 4 bases removed from V and 7 bases from J, the gap between germline ends came to 14 bases. Per germline, CDR1 LGHNA and CDR2 YSLEER. Here the CDR3 reads CASSPSGGEQPQHF. CDR3 bases: TGCGCCAGCAGCCCCAGTGGGGGGGAACAGCCCCAGCATTTT.

This rearrangement joins TRBV12-3 or TRBV12-4 to TRBJ1-3; D uncertain. Trimming took 6 bases from V and 3 from J, leaving 9 bases between them. This CDR3 spans 13 amino acids. CDR3 in amino acids: CASREEGGNTIYF. The CDR3 DNA sequence: TGTGCCAGCAGAGAAGAGGGTGGAAACACCATATATTTT.

The rearrangement joins TRBV14 to TRBJ2-7; 8 bases align to TRBD2. This CDR3 has 14 residues. J gave up 4 bases and V 6 bases, and 8 bases lay outside the gene matches. CDR1 and CDR2 from the germline V gene are SGHDN and FVKESK. The CDR3 nucleotides are TGTGCCAGCAGTCCCGTAGCGGGACTTTACGAGCAGTACTTC. Its translation: CASSPVAGLYEQYF.

This clone has a single count. The chain joins TRBV7-9 to TRBJ2-7; the D gene is possibly TRBD1 (5 bases). Germline CDR1 and CDR2: SEHNR and FQNEAQ (reference sequence). This CDR3 region has 13 residues. V lost 2 bases, J lost 6 bases, and 11 bases lay in between. DNA for the CDR3: TGTGCCAGCAGCTTAAACAGGTTAGGCGAGCAGTACTTC. Translated: CASSLNRLGEQYF.

The rearrangement uses TRBV18 and TRBJ1-4; TRBD1 might be the D (5 bases). With 4 bases removed from V and 0 bases from J, the gap between germline ends came to 6 bases. Germline assignment: CDR1 KGHSH and CDR2 LQKENI. The CDR3 has 14 amino acids. DNA for the CDR3: TGTGCCAGCTCACGGGGGGCAACTAATGAAAAACTGTTTTTT. Translating it yields CASSRGATNEKLFF.

The genes are TRBV10-3 and TRBJ2-3, with 7 bases aligning to TRBD1. CDR1 ENHRY and CDR2 SYGVKD come from the germline V gene. This CDR3 contains 13 residues. J lost 1 base, V lost 5 bases, and 0 bases had no gene match. CDR3 protein: CAISQGGTDTQYF. CDR3 nucleotides: TGTGCCATCAGTCAGGGGGGCACAGATACGCAGTATTTT.

J is TRBJ2-3 and V is TRBV30; 11 bases are a match to TRBD2. Germline V lookup: CDR1 GTSNPN, CDR2 SVGIG (reference sequence). V was clipped by 1 base and J by 1 base; unmatched bases: 13. The CDR3 has 19 residues. CDR3 protein: CAWSGKTSGSLRRTDTQYF. The DNA of the CDR3 is TGTGCCTGGAGTGGAAAAACTAGCGGGAGCCTGCGGCGCACAGATACGCAGTATTTT.

V and J are TRBV4-1 and TRBJ2-1, with unresolved D. V was trimmed by 0 bases and J by 0 bases, leaving 9 bases between them. Germline V CDR1 and CDR2: MGHRA, YSYEKL. The CDR3 totals 16 residues. The CDR3 sequence: CASSQDSRSSYNEQFF. In DNA, the CDR3 is TGCGCCAGCAGCCAAGATTCCCGGAGCTCCTACAATGAGCAGTTCTTC.

V gene TRBV30 combines with J gene TRBJ1-1; weak D call: TRBD1 (5 bases). This CDR3 region has 13 residues. V was cut by 0 bases and J by 4 bases, with 9 bases left in between. Germline values: CDR1 GTSNPN, CDR2 SVGIG (reference sequence). The CDR3 DNA sequence: TGTGCCTGGAGTGTGGGGGGGGGCACTGAAGCTTTCTTT. Translation: CAWSVGGGTEAFF.

The chain is built from TRBV2 and TRBJ2-7; the D is unclear. The V and J ends lost 0 bases and 2 bases respectively, with 17 bases between them. Germline CDR1 and CDR2: SNHLY and FYNNEI. The CDR3 contains 17 residues. In DNA, the CDR3 is TGTGCCAGCAGTGAAGCCCCCACAGTGAATTACGCCTACGAGCAGTACTTC. Its translation: CASSEAPTVNYAYEQYF.

V and J are TRBV9 and TRBJ2-6, with TRBD1 matching over 8 bases. CDR1 and CDR2 from the germline V gene are SGDLS and YYNGEE. With 2 bases clipped from V and 0 bases from J, the junction kept 4 bases outside the gene matches. This CDR3 is 17 amino acids long. The CDR3 reads CASSVSTGGSGANVLTF. The CDR3 DNA sequence: TGTGCCAGCAGCGTTAGCACAGGGGGCTCTGGGGCCAACGTCCTGACTTTC.

The V and J genes are TRBV15 and TRBJ2-7; tentative D call: TRBD2 (5 bases). The CDR3 is made up of 14 amino acids. The ends were cut back, 0 bases at V and 4 bases at J, with 10 bases in the middle. In germline, CDR1 is LNHNV, CDR2 YYDKDF (reference sequence). The DNA for the CDR3 is TGTGCCACCAGCAGAGAGGGCAGGACTTACGAGCAGTACTTC. Its translation is CATSREGRTYEQYF. Complete variable domain (other parts from reference TRBV15 and TRBJ2-7): DAMVIQNPRYQVTQFGKPVTLSCSQTLNHNVMYWYQQKSSQAPKLLFHYYDKDFNNEADTPDNFQSRRPNTSFCFLDIRSPGLGDTAMYLCATSREGRTYEQYFGPGTRLTVT.

The CDR3 region is CASSEWAGDNSPLHF. CDR3 bases: TGTGCCAGCAGTGAATGGGCAGGGGACAATTCACCCCTCCACTTT. The V call is TRBV25-1, the J call TRBJ1-6; maybe TRBD1 (6 bases). The CDR3 length is 15 residues. V was trimmed by 1 base and J by 7 bases, leaving 11 bases between them. Germline lookup yields CDR1 MGHDK and CDR2 SYGVNS.

J is TRBJ2-7 and V is TRBV6-5, with TRBD1 matching 9 bases. Germline lookup yields CDR1 MNHEY and CDR2 SVGAGI. The V and J ends lost 5 bases and 4 bases, in that order; junction bases with no gene match: 6. The CDR3 runs 14 residues. CDR3 sequence: CASSPGQGWYEQYF. CDR3 DNA: TGTGCCAGCAGTCCGGGACAGGGATGGTACGAGCAGTACTTC.

V is TRBV7-6 and J is TRBJ2-7, with TRBD2 matching 13 bases. Losses at the gene ends were 5 bases for V and 4 bases for J; bases not matched to a gene: 2. The CDR3 extends over 14 amino acids. Germline lookup yields CDR1 SGHVS and CDR2 FNYEAQ. The CDR3: CASSQGLAGYEQYF. The DNA of the CDR3 is TGTGCCAGCAGCCAGGGACTAGCGGGGTACGAGCAGTACTTC.

The chain combines TRBV29-1 with TRBJ2-7; D is perhaps TRBD1 (7 bases). The CDR3 totals 12 residues. Trimming took 6 bases from V and 7 from J, leaving 16 bases between them. From germline, CDR1 is SQVTM and CDR2 ANQGSEA. The CDR3 DNA is TGCAGCGTGGCCCAGACAGGGAGGGAGCAGTACTTC. It specifies CSVAQTGREQYF.

J is TRBJ1-2 and V is TRBV6-4; D remains unclear. The CDR3 has 13 amino acids. Trimming removed 5 bases from V and 8 bases from J, with 15 bases in between. Germline V lookup: CDR1 MRHNA, CDR2 SNTAGT. The DNA of the CDR3 is TGTGCCAGCAGTCAAGACCCCGCGGGGGGCTACACCTTC. Its protein product is CASSQDPAGGYTF.

The V call is TRBV6-6, the J call TRBJ1-1; no firm D call. Germline CDR1 and CDR2: MNHNY and SVGAGI (reference sequence). CDR3 length: 13 amino acids. V lost 0 bases and J lost 2, with 4 bases in between. This CDR3 reads CASSYSANTEAFF. CDR3 nucleotide sequence: TGTGCCAGCAGTTACTCAGCTAACACTGAAGCTTTCTTT.

V gene TRBV4-2 combines with J gene TRBJ2-1; 10 bases agree with TRBD2. The V and J ends lost 6 bases and 1 base, in that order; junction bases with no gene match: 9. This CDR3 comprises 17 residues. Germline V gene data show CDR1 as LGHNA and CDR2 as YNFKEQ. CDR3 sequence reads: CASRLGLADVSYNEQFF. CDR3 bases: TGTGCCAGCAGACTCGGACTAGCGGATGTATCCTACAATGAGCAGTTCTTC.

This clone was seen just once. The rearrangement uses TRBV10-2 and TRBJ2-1; weak D call: TRBD2 (6 bases). This CDR3 is 14 amino acids long. Germline CDR1 and CDR2: WSHSY and SAAADI. The V end was cut by 9 bases, the J end by 4 bases, with 16 bases between. CDR3 amino acids: CASSSGGVYNEQFF. The CDR3, as DNA: TGCGCCAGTTCCTCTGGCGGGGTATACAATGAGCAGTTCTTC.

The V call is TRBV18, the J call TRBJ1-2; 8 nucleotides match TRBD1. The CDR3 is 15 residues long. Germline V lookup: CDR1 KGHSH, CDR2 LQKENI. After removal of 6 bases from V and 4 bases from J, the junction contained 10 bases not matched to a gene. The CDR3 reads CASSHDRGNIYGYTF. CDR3 bases: TGTGCCAGCTCGCACGACAGGGGTAATATCTATGGCTACACCTTC.

This clone was seen just once. CDR3 sequence reads: CASSLNRASNTEAFF. CDR3 DNA: TGTGCCAGCAGCTTGAACAGGGCGTCGAACACTGAAGCTTTCTTT. J is TRBJ1-1 and V is TRBV7-6; a possible D gene is TRBD1 (6 bases). Trimming removed 3 bases from V and 1 base from J, with 12 bases in between. This CDR3 contains 15 residues. Germline CDR1 and CDR2: SGHVS and FNYEAQ. The whole variable domain, remainder taken from reference TRBV7-6 and TRBJ1-1, is GAGVSQSPRYKVTKRGQDVALRCDPISGHVSLYWYRQALGQGPEFLTYFNYEAQQDKSGLPNDRFSAERPEGSISTLTIQRTEQRDSAMYRCASSLNRASNTEAFFGQGTRLTVV.

The V call is TRBV24-1, the J call TRBJ1-1; the match to TRBD1 covers 10 bases. With V trimmed by 2 bases and J by 3 bases, 2 bases remained unmatched. The germline gives CDR1 KGHDR, CDR2 SFDVKD. The CDR3 spans 15 residues. The CDR3 DNA is TGTGCCACCAGTGATTCCGGGACAGGGGACACTGAAGCTTTCTTT. Encoded protein: CATSDSGTGDTEAFF.